The rows below give T cell receptor beta chains drawn from one sample of a study of cytomegalovirus exposure and HLA in healthy donors. Only in-frame clones appear in the TCRdb table, and some are missing; sequencing was by immunoSEQ multiplex PCR. The sample lists about 190,000 clones, over 70% occurring once. Material for sequencing was PBMCs. Receptors originate from a man aged 50 to 60 in good health and CMV-seronegative. The CDR3 runs from the conserved cysteine through the conserved F or W. A D gene is named only where the DNA matches it firmly. The size of a clone is reported for some rows only, either as once, few or many, or as a class for expanded clones.

>-|TRBV30|TRBJ1-1|-
CASWGGLVESTEAFF
TGTGCCTCTTGGGGGGGTCTCGTAGAGAGCACTGAAGCTTTCTTT
>-|TRBV13|TRBJ2-2|-
CASSLGQGGSIRTGELFF
TGTGCCAGCAGCTTAGGACAGGGGGGGTCGATTCGCACCGGGGAGCTGTTTTTT
>-|TRBV7-9|TRBJ2-7|once
CASSAVYEQYF
TGTGCCAGCAGCGCAGTCTACGAGCAGTACTTC
>-|TRBV6-5|TRBJ2-5|-
CASSYSPTGQETQYF
TGTGCCAGCAGTTACTCCCCGACAGGTCAAGAGACCCAGTACTTC
>-|TRBV11-3|TRBJ2-3|-
CASSSGLSSTDTQYF
TGTGCCAGCAGCTCGGGGTTATCTAGCACAGATACGCAGTATTTT
>-|TRBV6-5|TRBJ1-2|-
CASSYYGGGYTF
TGTGCCAGCAGTTACTACGGGGGTGGCTACACCTTC
>-|TRBV27|TRBJ1-4|-
CASSPGTHGKLFF
TGTGCCAGCAGCCCCGGGACACATGGAAAACTGTTTTTT
>-|TRBV2|TRBJ2-5|-
CASVPGLQETQYF
TGTGCCAGCGTCCCGGGACTCCAAGAGACCCAGTACTTC
>TRBD1|TRBV18|TRBJ1-1|-
CASSQTGENTEAFF
TGTGCCAGCTCGCAAACAGGGGAAAACACTGAAGCTTTCTTT
>-|TRBV5-1|TRBJ1-2|-
CASSLVQANYGYTF
TGCGCCAGCAGCTTGGTCCAGGCTAACTATGGCTACACCTTC
>-|TRBV5-1|TRBJ2-5|-
CASSLAPREHETQYF
TGCGCCAGCAGCTTAGCCCCACGGGAGCACGAGACCCAGTACTTC
>-|TRBV11-2|TRBJ1-1|-
CASSLTGNVGAFF
TGTGCCAGCAGTCTTACAGGGAACGTGGGTGCTTTCTTT
>-|TRBV7-2|TRBJ1-3|-
CASSILSDRWGLNTIYF
TGTGCCAGCAGCATCCTGTCCGACCGTTGGGGGCTGAACACCATATATTTT
>TRBD1|TRBV23-1|TRBJ2-3|-
CASSQSNFFGRGLGTQYF
TGCGCCAGCAGTCAATCGAATTTCTTCGGCAGGGGGCTTGGTACGCAGTATTTT
>-|TRBV5-6|TRBJ1-2|once
CASSVGSGQVYGYTF
TGTGCCAGCAGCGTAGGATCAGGGCAGGTTTATGGCTACACCTTC
>-|TRBV18|TRBJ1-5|-
CASSPGQGNQPQHF
TGTGCCAGCTCACCAGGACAAGGCAATCAGCCCCAGCATTTT
>-|TRBV4-1|TRBJ1-5|-
CASSQAGHGGNQPQHF
TGCGCCAGCAGCCAAGCGGGACATGGGGGCAATCAGCCCCAGCATTTT
>TRBD1|TRBV14|TRBJ1-2|once
CASSQGDSEGYGYTF
TGTGCCAGCAGCCAAGGGGACAGCGAAGGGTATGGCTACACCTTC
>-|TRBV27|TRBJ2-5|-
CASSPILDSQETQYF
TGTGCCAGCAGTCCAATTCTCGACAGCCAAGAGACCCAGTACTTC
>-|TRBV5-6|TRBJ1-1|-
CASSSPGTPSPEAFF
TGTGCCAGCAGCTCTCCCGGGACACCGTCCCCTGAAGCTTTCTTT
>TRBD1|TRBV5-1|TRBJ1-2|-
CASSSKKTGLNGYTF
TGCGCCAGCAGCTCAAAGAAGACAGGGTTAAATGGCTACACCTTC
>-|TRBV6-1|TRBJ1-5|-
CASSEALLGSFQPQHF
TGTGCCAGCAGTGAAGCGCTTCTGGGCAGCTTCCAGCCCCAGCATTTT
>TRBD1|TRBV30|TRBJ2-4|-
CAWSQFKTGGKNIQYF
TGTGCCTGGAGTCAGTTCAAGACAGGGGGCAAAAACATTCAGTACTTC
>TRBD2|TRBV5-1|TRBJ2-7|few
CASSLTSGGYEQYF
TGCGCCAGCAGCTTGACTAGCGGGGGATACGAGCAGTACTTC
>-|TRBV14|TRBJ2-3|-
CASSQGLLDTQYF
TGTGCCAGCAGCCAGGGACTTTTAGATACGCAGTATTTT
>TRBD2|TRBV18|TRBJ2-1|-
CASSAPAGGYNEQFF
TGTGCCAGCTCCGCCCCGGCGGGGGGTTACAATGAGCAGTTCTTC